The entry that follows covers one T cell receptor beta chain sequence. As yet, its antigen is unknown. V gave up 8 bases and J gave up 5 bases, with 13 bases separating them. CDR1 and CDR2 (germline): MNHEY, SVGAGI. The CDR3 is 13 amino acids. TCR beta libraries were prepared from cDNA with unique molecular identifiers. Roughly 450,000 cDNA molecules came from approximately 1 to 10 million T cells. TCRdb recomputed calls from the PCR reads with MiXCR, one row per CDR3 protein. The sample lists roughly 730,000 distinct CDR3 sequences, roughly 27% occurring once. These data are taken from a study of post-analysis software for immune sequencing data. Background on the study: Clinical courses comprised relapsing-remitting, secondary progressive and progressive-relapsing multiple sclerosis. Points from the study as a whole: Patients used several TRBV segments, including TRBV5-6, TRBV5-1 and TRBV20-1, more often than controls. There was significantly lower normalized Chao1 diversity in multiple sclerosis patients than in controls.

This receptor was identified in a girl aged 10-17 years with multiple sclerosis. Sequenced material: blood. The chain is built from TRBV6-5 and TRBJ1-5, with a tentative D call TRBD1 (5 bases). The CDR3, as DNA: TGTGCCAGCGGCGGGGGACGGGATCAGCCCCAGCATTTT. This codes for CASGGGRDQPQHF.